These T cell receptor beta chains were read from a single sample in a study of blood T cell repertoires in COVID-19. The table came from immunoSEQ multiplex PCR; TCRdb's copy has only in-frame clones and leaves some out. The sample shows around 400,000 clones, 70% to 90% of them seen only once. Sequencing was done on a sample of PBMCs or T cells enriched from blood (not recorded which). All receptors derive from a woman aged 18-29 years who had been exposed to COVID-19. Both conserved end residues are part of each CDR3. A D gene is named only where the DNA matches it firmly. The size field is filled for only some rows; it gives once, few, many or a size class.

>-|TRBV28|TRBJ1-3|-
CAISRGSGNTIYF
TGTGCTATCTCCCGGGGATCTGGAAACACCATATATTTT
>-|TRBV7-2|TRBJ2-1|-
CASRKAGQGAYNEQFF
TGTGCCAGCAGAAAAGCGGGCCAGGGGGCCTACAATGAGCAGTTCTTC
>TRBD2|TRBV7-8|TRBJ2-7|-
CASSREGNYEQYF
TGTGCCAGCAGCCGGGAGGGGAACTACGAGCAGTACTTC
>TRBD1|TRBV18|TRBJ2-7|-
CASSSSGTGSYEQYF
TGTGCCAGCTCATCTTCCGGGACAGGCTCCTACGAGCAGTACTTC
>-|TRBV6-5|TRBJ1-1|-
CASRPGRGIDTEAFF
TGTGCCAGCAGACCAGGGAGGGGTATAGATACTGAAGCTTTCTTT
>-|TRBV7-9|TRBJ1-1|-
CASSPPGGTEAFF
TGTGCCAGCAGCCCCCCCGGAGGGACTGAAGCTTTCTTT
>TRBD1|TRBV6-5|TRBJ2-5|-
CASMPTGTVQETQYF
TGTGCCAGCATGCCCACCGGGACAGTTCAAGAGACCCAGTACTTC
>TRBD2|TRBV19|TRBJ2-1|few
CASSNPAGVYNEQFF
TGTGCCAGTAGTAATCCAGCGGGGGTGTACAATGAGCAGTTCTTC
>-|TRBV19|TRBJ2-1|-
CASSIARNYNEQFF
TGTGCCAGTAGTATAGCCAGGAACTACAATGAGCAGTTCTTC
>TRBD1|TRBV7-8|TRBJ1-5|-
CASSRQGRSNQPQHF
TGTGCCAGCAGCCGACAGGGTCGGAGCAATCAGCCCCAGCATTTT
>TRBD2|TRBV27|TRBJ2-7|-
CASSRSAGEVYEQYF
TGTGCCAGCAGCCGGTCGGCGGGAGAAGTCTACGAGCAGTACTTC
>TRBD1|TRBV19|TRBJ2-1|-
CASRTDRGYNEQFF
TGTGCCAGTAGGACGGACAGGGGTTACAATGAGCAGTTCTTC